This T cell receptor beta chain was identified in a study of early T cells in non-severe SARS-CoV-2 infection. About the study: RNA in bulk from unsorted whole blood was sequenced, and chains were unpaired.

Germline loops: CDR1 DFQATT, CDR2 SNEGSKA (reference sequence). The CDR3 sequence is 16 residues long. V lost 6 bases to trimming and J lost 5 bases; unmatched junction nucleotides: 14. Study-wide results and limits: VDJdb matching favored anti-spike CD8 responses, missing private and CD4 specificities.

The table lists this clonotype with many counts. The antigen remains unidentified. Unique molecular identifiers tagged individual cDNA molecules. TCRdb reanalysed the 5' RACE reads using MiXCR and keeps one entry per CDR3 protein. The sample records around 35,000 distinct CDR3 sequences, 4.5% to 6% being singletons. Sequencing used whole blood. The chain uses TRBV20-1 and TRBJ2-5; 11 nucleotides line up with TRBD2. The receptor's source is an adult who was a healthcare worker with PCR-confirmed SARS-CoV-2 infection or an uninfected control (not recorded which). Here the CDR3 DNA reads TGCAGTGCCAGCCCCTGGGGGATAGCGGGAGGGGAGACCCAGTACTTC. Encoded protein: CSASPWGIAGGETQYF.